The clone carrying this T cell receptor (beta chain) was detected only a few times. TCRdb analysed the reads with MiXCR anew, one entry per CDR3 protein. The sample records around 740,000 distinct CDR3 sequences, less than 40% being singletons. This sample was taken from a study of T cell repertoires in cytomegalovirus infection. Study background: Based on public TCR beta signatures, there were indications of CMV infection and of a matching HLA type.

Germline assignment: CDR1 ENHRY and CDR2 SYGVKD. The V gene lost 3 bases and the J gene lost 8 bases, with 19 bases spanning the gap. This CDR3 region has 15 residues. The chain has TRBV10-3 and TRBJ1-2; TRBD1 might be the D (5 bases). This sequence was found in a human donor in good health (CMV status not recorded). Some clones in this sample may be carry-over from other donors' samples. Input material: PBMCs. The CDR3 is CAISEVLGREVGYTF. The CDR3 DNA reads as TGTGCCATCAGTGAAGTGTTGGGCAGGGAAGTCGGCTACACCTTC.